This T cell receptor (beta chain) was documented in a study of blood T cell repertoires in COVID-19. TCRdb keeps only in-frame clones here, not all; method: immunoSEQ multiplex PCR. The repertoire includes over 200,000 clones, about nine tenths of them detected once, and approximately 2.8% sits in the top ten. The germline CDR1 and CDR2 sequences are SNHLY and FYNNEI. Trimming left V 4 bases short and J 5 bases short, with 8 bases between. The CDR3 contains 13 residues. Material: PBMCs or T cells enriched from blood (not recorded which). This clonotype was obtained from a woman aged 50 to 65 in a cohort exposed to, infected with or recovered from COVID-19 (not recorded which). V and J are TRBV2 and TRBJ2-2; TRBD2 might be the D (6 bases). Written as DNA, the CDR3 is TGTGCCAGCAGTGTTGCGGGGACCGGGGAGCTGTTTTTT. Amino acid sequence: CASSVAGTGELFF.